This T cell receptor beta chain was identified in a study of T cells in Graves' hyperthyroidism and ophthalmopathy. This clonotype has a count of ten or more. The TCR beta CDR3 regions underwent amplification using RNA transcripts as the source. Primed by the HTBI set, a first-round RT-PCR was run on the TCR CDR3. Each CDR3 protein is one row after TCRdb ran MiXCR on the multiplex PCR reads. The sample includes around 540,000 distinct CDR3 sequences, 15% to 20% of them seen just once. The length of the CDR3 is 14 residues. V lost 1 base and J 4 bases, leaving 10 bases between the germline ends. CDR1 and CDR2 from the germline V gene are SGHTA and FQGNSA.

The sequence was obtained from a woman aged 25 to 39 with Graves' ophthalmopathy. The specimen was blood. V usage is TRBV7-2 and J usage is TRBJ1-1; D is perhaps TRBD1 (6 bases). Here the CDR3 reads CASSLVTGSTEAFF. For the CDR3, the DNA is TGTGCCAGCAGCTTAGTAACAGGGTCCACTGAAGCTTTCTTT.